This is a list of T cell receptor beta chains from one sample in a study of vaccination and CD4 T cells after COVID-19. The antigens these receptors bind are not known. TCRdb reprocessed the PCR reads via MiXCR and lists one record per CDR3 protein. Of around 10,000 distinct CDR3 sequences listed, about a third were seen once; the top ten hold roughly 13%. Sequenced sample: CD4+ T cells from blood, cultured in vitro. The receptors were gathered from a human donor in good health. CDR3s include the opening cysteine and the closing phenylalanine or tryptophan.

V,CDR3
TRBV7-9,CASSPKRRTGNEQFF
TRBV27,CASSLSGPGEQYF
TRBV18,CASGGLAGGGSYNEQFF
TRBV29-1,CSASVSYNEQFF
TRBV6-1,CASSTGHPLPLHF
TRBV20-1,CSASRDNQPQHF
TRBV20-1,CSARGGRGSTDTQYF
TRBV11-2,CASSSGAYGYTF
TRBV7-2,CASSAGGETQYF
TRBV18,CASSPTSGYTDTQYF
TRBV4-1,CASSQAETEQNTEAFF
TRBV5-4,CASTRTENTEAFF
TRBV15,CATSRDRGGILYF
TRBV7-9,CASSLAWAVNEQFF
TRBV2,CASNNRDRDRGAFF
TRBV7-3,CASSLLAGGQETQYF
TRBV6-1,CASSAQGRNSGNTIYF
TRBV2,CATRGTGTEQYF
TRBV9,CASSPGPDLNTEAFF
TRBV30,CAWSGNSNQPQHF
TRBV6-5,CASSYRSSYNSPLHF
TRBV28,CASSTGRNLNYGYTF
TRBV7-3,CASSLRASGSYEQYF
TRBV9,CASSAQLTYNSPLHF
TRBV20-1,CSASGFDGRSYNEQFF
TRBV20-1,CSAISDMTYGYTF
TRBV15,CATSRVQGTEAFF
TRBV7-9,CASSFSHGSQEAFF
TRBV7-3,CASSFGPGQGTYNEQFF
TRBV7-8,CASSLVSGLSYEQYF
TRBV6-5,CASSYRQGYGYTF
TRBV20-1,CSATRTGGRQFF
TRBV10-3,CASLSHGGSYGYTF
TRBV4-2,CASSQLAGGPRSTDTQYF
TRBV7-9,CAPGGNGGETQYF
TRBV19,CASSIQVLAGFTDTQYF
TRBV20-1,CSAGGWGGRLETQYF
TRBV5-5,CASSPTTRDRVHSQPQHF
TRBV20-1,CSARASGDRGHSPLHF
TRBV5-4,CASSSPRGVQETQYF
TRBV28,CASSFGNLRRGRLGTEAFF
TRBV6-2/TRBV6-3,CAARDTATDTQYF
TRBV27,CASSRSSSYNEQFF
TRBV19,CASSIDPPGQRARTEAFF
TRBV29-1,CSVGSYGAKGYTF
TRBV9,CASSVGIEIPYEQYF
TRBV19,CASRTGLPNYGYTF